The 7 T cell receptor beta chains in this list originate from one sample, sequenced in a study of shared clonotypes between healthy human individuals. The repertoire was sequenced with immunoSEQ multiplex PCR; TCRdb's copy has only in-frame clones and lacks some. The data show approximately 95,000 clones, about two thirds seen once. The sample was memory CD8+ T cells sorted from blood. The subset is: CD45RO+ cells pooled with CCR7-negative TemRA cells. The source is a man under 40 in good health.

This sequence joins TRBV5-5 and TRBJ2-7; 10 bases line up with TRBD1. CDR1 and CDR2 (germline): SGHKS, YYEKEE (reference sequence). The trim removed 4 bases at V and 2 bases at J, leaving 6 bases unmatched. This CDR3 is 15 amino acids long. CDR3 bases: TGTGCCAGCAGCAACCCGGGACAGGGGACCTACGAGCAGTACTTC. Protein sequence: CASSNPGQGTYEQYF.

The chain is built from TRBV11-2 and TRBJ2-7, with D perhaps assigned TRBD1 or TRBD2 (5 bases each). CDR3 length: 16 residues. The germline V and J ends were trimmed by 6 bases and 2 bases, with 20 bases remaining between them. Germline loops: CDR1 SGHAT, CDR2 FQNNGV. This chain's CDR3 is CASRLDPGPNAYEQYF. In nucleotides, the CDR3 is TGTGCCAGCAGACTAGACCCGGGACCTAATGCCTACGAGCAGTACTTC.

This clone appeared many times. V and J are TRBV7-9 and TRBJ2-4; TRBD1 agrees at 10 bases. Germline V gene lookup returns CDR1 SEHNR and CDR2 FQNEAQ (reference sequence). V lost 6 bases and J lost 7; bases outside the gene matches: 9. The CDR3 length is 15 residues. As DNA, the CDR3 is TGTGCCAGCAGACCACCGACAGGGGGCGGGAACATTCAGTACTTC. Its protein is CASRPPTGGGNIQYF.

V usage is TRBV6-4 and J usage is TRBJ2-3, with 8 bases lining up with TRBD2. CDR3 length equals 15 residues. With V trimmed by 3 bases and J by 2 bases, 4 bases remained unmatched. Germline CDR1 reads MRHNA; CDR2 reads SNTAGT. CDR3 coding DNA: TGTGCCAGCAGTGAGACTAGCGCCCCCACAGATACGCAGTATTTT. It specifies CASSETSAPTDTQYF.

The J gene is TRBJ1-5, the V gene TRBV30; TRBD1 is a possible D gene (6 bases). V was pared by 1 base and J by 4 bases, with 11 bases between. The CDR3 length is 14 residues. CDR1 and CDR2 from the germline V gene are GTSNPN and SVGIG (reference sequence). The CDR3 here is CAWSGGAGNQPQHF. In DNA, the CDR3 is TGTGCCTGGAGTGGGGGGGCGGGGAATCAGCCCCAGCATTTT.

This clone was recorded a few times. This sequence joins TRBV5-1 and TRBJ2-2, with 9 positions matching TRBD2. The CDR3 spans 16 residues. CDR1 is SGHRS, CDR2 YFSETQ, per germline. The V and J ends lost 3 bases and 1 base, in that order; junction bases with no gene match: 4. This CDR3 reads CASSSISGRNTGELFF. CDR3 nucleotide sequence: TGCGCCAGCAGCTCAATTAGCGGGAGGAACACCGGGGAGCTGTTTTTT. Variable domain in full (rest from reference TRBV5-1 and TRBJ2-2): KAGVTQTPRYLIKTRGQQVTLSCSPISGHRSVSWYQQTPGQGLQFLFEYFSETQRNKGNFPGRFSGRQFSNSRSEMNVSTLELGDSALYLCASSSISGRNTGELFFGEGSRLTVL.

The gene calls are TRBV27 and TRBJ1-5; D might be TRBD1 (5 bases). CDR3 length: 14 residues. Between the trimmed V and J ends, which lost 8 bases and 2 bases, there was a span of 13 bases. Per germline, CDR1 MNHEY and CDR2 SMNVEV (reference sequence). CDR3 bases: TGTGCCAGCCGTGGGGGTTGGGGCAATCAGCCCCAGCATTTT. It is translated as CASRGGWGNQPQHF.